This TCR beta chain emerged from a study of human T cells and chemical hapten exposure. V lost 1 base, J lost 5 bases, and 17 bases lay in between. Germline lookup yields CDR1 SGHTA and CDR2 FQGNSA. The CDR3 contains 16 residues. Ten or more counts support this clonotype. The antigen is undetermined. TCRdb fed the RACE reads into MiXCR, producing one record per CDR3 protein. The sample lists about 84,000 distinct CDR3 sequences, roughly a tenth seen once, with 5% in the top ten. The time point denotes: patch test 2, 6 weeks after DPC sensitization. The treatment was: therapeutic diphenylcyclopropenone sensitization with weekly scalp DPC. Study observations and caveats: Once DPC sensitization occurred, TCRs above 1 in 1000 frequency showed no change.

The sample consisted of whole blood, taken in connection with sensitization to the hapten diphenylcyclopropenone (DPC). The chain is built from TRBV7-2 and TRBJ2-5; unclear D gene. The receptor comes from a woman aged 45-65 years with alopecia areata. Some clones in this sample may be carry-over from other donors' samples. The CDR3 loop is CASSLVATPSAETQYF. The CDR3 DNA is TGTGCCAGCAGCTTAGTTGCAACCCCTAGTGCGGAGACCCAGTACTTC.